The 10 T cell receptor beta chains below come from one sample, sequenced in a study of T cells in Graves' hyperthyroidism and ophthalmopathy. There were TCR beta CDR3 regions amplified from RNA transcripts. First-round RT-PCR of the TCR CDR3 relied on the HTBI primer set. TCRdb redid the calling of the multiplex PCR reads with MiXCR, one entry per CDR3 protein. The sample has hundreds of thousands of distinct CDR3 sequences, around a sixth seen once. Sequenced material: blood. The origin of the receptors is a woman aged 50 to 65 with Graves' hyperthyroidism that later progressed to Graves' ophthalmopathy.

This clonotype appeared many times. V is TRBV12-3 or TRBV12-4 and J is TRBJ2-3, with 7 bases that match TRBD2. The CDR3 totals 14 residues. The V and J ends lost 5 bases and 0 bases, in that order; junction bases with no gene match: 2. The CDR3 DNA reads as TGTGCCAGCAGTGATAGCGGGAGCACAGATACGCAGTATTTT. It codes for CASSDSGSTDTQYF.

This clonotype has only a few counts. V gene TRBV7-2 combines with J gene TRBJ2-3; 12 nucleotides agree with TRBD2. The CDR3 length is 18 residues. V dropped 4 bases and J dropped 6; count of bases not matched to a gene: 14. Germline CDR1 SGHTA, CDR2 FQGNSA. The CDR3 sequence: CASSSRPSSGGATDTQYF. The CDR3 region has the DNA TGTGCCAGCAGCTCGAGACCCTCTAGCGGGGGGGCAACCGATACGCAGTATTTT.

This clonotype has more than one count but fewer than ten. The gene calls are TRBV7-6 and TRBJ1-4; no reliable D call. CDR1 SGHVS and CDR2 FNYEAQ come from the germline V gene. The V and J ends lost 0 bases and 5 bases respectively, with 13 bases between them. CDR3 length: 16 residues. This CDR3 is CASSLALAAGNEKLFF. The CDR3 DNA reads TGTGCCAGCAGCTTAGCGCTGGCTGCGGGGAATGAAAAACTGTTTTTT. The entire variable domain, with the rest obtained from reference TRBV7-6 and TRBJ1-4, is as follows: GAGVSQSPRYKVTKRGQDVALRCDPISGHVSLYWYRQALGQGPEFLTYFNYEAQQDKSGLPNDRFSAERPEGSISTLTIQRTEQRDSAMYRCASSLALAAGNEKLFFGSGTQLSVL.

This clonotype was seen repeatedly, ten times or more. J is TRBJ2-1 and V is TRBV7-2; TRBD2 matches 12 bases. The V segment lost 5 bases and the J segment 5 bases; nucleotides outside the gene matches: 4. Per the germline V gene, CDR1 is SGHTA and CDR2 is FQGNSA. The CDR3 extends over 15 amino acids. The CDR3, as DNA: TGTGCCAGCAGCACCCTAGCGGGGGGGAACAATGAGCAGTTCTTC. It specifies CASSTLAGGNNEQFF.

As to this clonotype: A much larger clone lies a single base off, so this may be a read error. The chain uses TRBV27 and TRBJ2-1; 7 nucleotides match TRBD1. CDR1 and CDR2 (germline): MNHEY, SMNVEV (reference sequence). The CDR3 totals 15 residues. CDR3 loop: CVSKPLTGIGNEQFF. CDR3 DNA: TGTGTCAGCAAACCTTTGACAGGGATAGGGAATGAGCAGTTCTTC.

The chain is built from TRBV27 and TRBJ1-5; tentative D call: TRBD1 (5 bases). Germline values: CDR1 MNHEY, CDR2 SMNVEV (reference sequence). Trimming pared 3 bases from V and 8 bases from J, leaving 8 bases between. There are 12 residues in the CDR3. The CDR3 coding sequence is TGTGCCAGCAGTTTCGCGGGGGAGCCCCAGCATTTT. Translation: CASSFAGEPQHF.

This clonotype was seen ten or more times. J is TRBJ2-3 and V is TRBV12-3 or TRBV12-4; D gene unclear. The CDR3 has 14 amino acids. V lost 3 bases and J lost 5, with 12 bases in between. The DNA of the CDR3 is TGTGCCAGCAGTTTTTCCTCGCGTGAAGATACGCAGTATTTT. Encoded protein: CASSFSSREDTQYF.

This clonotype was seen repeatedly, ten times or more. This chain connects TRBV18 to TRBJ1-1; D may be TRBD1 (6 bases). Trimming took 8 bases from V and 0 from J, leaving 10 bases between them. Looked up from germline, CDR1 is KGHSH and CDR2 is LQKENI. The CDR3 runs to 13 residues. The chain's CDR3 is CASAGTLNTEAFF. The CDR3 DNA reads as TGTGCCAGCGCCGGGACACTGAACACTGAAGCTTTCTTT. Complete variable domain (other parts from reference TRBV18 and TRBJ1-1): NAGVMQNPRHLVRRRGQEARLRCSPMKGHSHVYWYRQLPEEGLKFMVYLQKENIIDESGMPKERFSAEFPKEGPSILRIQQVVRGDSAAYFCASAGTLNTEAFFGQGTRLTVV.

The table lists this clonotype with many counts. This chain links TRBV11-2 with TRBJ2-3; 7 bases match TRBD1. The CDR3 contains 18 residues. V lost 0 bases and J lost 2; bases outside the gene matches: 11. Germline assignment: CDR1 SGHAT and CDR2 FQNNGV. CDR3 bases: TGTGCCAGCAGCTTAGATCTAACGAACAGGGGTCCCACAGATACGCAGTATTTT. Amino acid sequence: CASSLDLTNRGPTDTQYF.

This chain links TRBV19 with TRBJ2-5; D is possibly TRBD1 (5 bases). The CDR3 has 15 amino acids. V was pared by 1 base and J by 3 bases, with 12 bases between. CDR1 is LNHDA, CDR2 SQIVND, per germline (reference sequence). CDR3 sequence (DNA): TGTGCCAGTAGTATAGCGGCCACAGGAAAAGAGACCCAGTACTTC. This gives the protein CASSIAATGKETQYF.